The next 32 T cell receptor beta chains were all read from a single sample in a study of blood T cell repertoires in COVID-19. The protocol was immunoSEQ multiplex PCR, while the TCRdb copy is restricted to in-frame clones and leaves out a portion. The top ten hold about 2.3% of the sample, which has 200,000 to 300,000 clones, approximately 90% seen once. The material sequenced was PBMCs or T cells enriched from blood (not recorded which). The receptors were sampled from a woman aged 40 to 49 with acute COVID-19.

The chain uses TRBV24-1 and TRBJ2-3; 7 bases are a match to TRBD2. Per the germline V gene, CDR1 is KGHDR and CDR2 is SFDVKD. CDR3 length: 15 amino acids. The ends lost 5 bases at V and 2 bases at J; junction bases unmatched: 6. This CDR3 reads CATSGAGEATDTQYF. The CDR3 region has the DNA TGTGCCACCAGTGGGGCGGGAGAGGCCACAGATACGCAGTATTTT.

This chain uses TRBV24-1 with TRBJ2-7; maybe TRBD1 (5 bases). CDR1 KGHDR and CDR2 SFDVKD come from the germline V gene. The CDR3 is 9 residues long. This CDR3 reads CATSDLQGV. The CDR3 nucleotides read TGTGCCACCAGTGATTTGCAGGGCGTC.

The chain is built from TRBV7-2 and TRBJ1-3; D gene ambiguous. The CDR3 has 13 amino acids. CDR1 is SGHTA, CDR2 FQGNSA, per germline. V dropped 8 bases and J dropped 1 base, with 9 bases sitting between them. The CDR3: CASRGGSGNTIYF. The DNA for the CDR3 is TGTGCCAGCCGCGGAGGGTCTGGAAACACCATATATTTT.

The V gene is TRBV9, the J gene TRBJ1-2; D may be TRBD1 (6 bases). Trimming shortened V by 3 bases and J by 4 bases, and 16 bases separated the two germline ends. This CDR3 spans 15 amino acids. CDR1 and CDR2 (germline): SGDLS, YYNGEE. The CDR3 DNA reads TGTGCCAGCAGCGCAAACATGGGGGACATCTATGGCTACACCTTC. Protein sequence: CASSANMGDIYGYTF.

This rearrangement joins TRBV19 to TRBJ1-5; D is ambiguous. V shed 3 bases and J shed 0 bases, with 18 bases lying between them. This CDR3 region has 18 residues. Germline CDR1 reads LNHDA; CDR2 reads SQIVND (reference sequence). The CDR3 coding sequence is TGTGCCAGTAGTATCGATCACCTCTTCGCGAATAGCAATCAGCCCCAGCATTTT. Encoded protein: CASSIDHLFANSNQPQHF.

This chain links TRBV9 with TRBJ2-1, with TRBD2 matching over 8 bases. This CDR3 has 16 residues. Unmatched junction bases numbered 7, after V lost 5 bases and J lost 0 bases. Germline V gene lookup returns CDR1 SGDLS and CDR2 YYNGEE. CDR3 in DNA: TGTGCCAGCAGTAAAGCGAGCGGGAGCTCCTACAATGAGCAGTTCTTC. It codes for CASSKASGSSYNEQFF.

V usage is TRBV7-2 and J usage is TRBJ2-1; TRBD2 matches 9 bases. The germline gives CDR1 SGHTA, CDR2 FQGNSA. V was pared by 5 bases and J by 5 bases, with 7 bases of the junction left unmatched. The length of the CDR3 is 15 residues. The CDR3 DNA reads as TGTGCCAGCAGCCTGCTAGCGGGGAGTAACAATGAGCAGTTCTTC. Protein product: CASSLLAGSNNEQFF.

The chain employs TRBV19 and TRBJ1-1; 7 bases are shared with TRBD1. Germline assignment: CDR1 LNHDA and CDR2 SQIVND (reference sequence). V lost 8 bases and J lost 6; bases outside the gene matches: 18. The CDR3 has 16 amino acids. CDR3 sequence: CASRGQGGTGAAEAFF. The CDR3 DNA reads as TGTGCCAGTCGGGGCCAAGGGGGAACAGGGGCAGCTGAAGCTTTCTTT.

This clone has more than one count but fewer than ten. The V gene is TRBV7-9, the J gene TRBJ1-6, with TRBD1 identical over 9 bases. The CDR3 extends over 14 amino acids. Per germline, CDR1 SEHNR and CDR2 FQNEAQ (reference sequence). The trim removed 3 bases at V and 8 bases at J, leaving 2 bases unmatched. CDR3: CASSLRQGDSPLHF. The CDR3 DNA reads as TGTGCCAGCAGCTTGCGACAGGGGGATTCACCCCTCCACTTT.

The chain recombines TRBV24-1 with TRBJ1-5; 8 nucleotides line up with TRBD1. The germline CDR1 and CDR2 sequences are KGHDR and SFDVKD. V shed 4 bases, J shed 7 bases, and the junction held 11 bases outside the gene matches. The CDR3 loop spans 16 amino acids. The CDR3 loop reads CATSESGQGGNQPQHF. CDR3 nucleotide sequence: TGTGCCACCAGTGAAAGCGGACAGGGTGGAAACCAGCCCCAGCATTTT.

The chain employs TRBV11-3 and TRBJ1-1; 7 bases are a match to TRBD1. CDR1 and CDR2 from the germline V gene are SGHNT and YENEEA. The trim removed 5 bases at V and 0 bases at J, leaving 3 bases unmatched. This CDR3 is built from 14 residues. The CDR3 nucleotides are TGTGCCAGCAGCACAGGGGTCATGAACACTGAAGCTTTCTTT. As protein: CASSTGVMNTEAFF.

The J gene is TRBJ1-5, the V gene TRBV19; tentative D call: TRBD1 (6 bases). The CDR3 has 14 residues. Germline CDR1 is LNHDA and CDR2 is SQIVND (reference sequence). Between the trimmed V and J ends, which lost 2 bases and 8 bases, there was a span of 13 bases. The CDR3 spells CASSISRGVEPQHF. The CDR3 coding sequence is TGTGCCAGTAGTATAAGCAGGGGAGTGGAGCCCCAGCATTTT.

V usage is TRBV19 and J usage is TRBJ1-1; D is unresolved. Deletions cut 4 bases from V and 1 base from J, with 10 bases between. Germline assignment: CDR1 LNHDA and CDR2 SQIVND (reference sequence). The CDR3 has 14 amino acids. The CDR3, as DNA: TGTGCCAGTAGTAAACAGCCGGAGAACACTGAAGCTTTCTTT. It yields the protein CASSKQPENTEAFF. Full variable domain (rest looked up from reference TRBV19 and TRBJ1-1): DGGITQSPKYLFRKEGQNVTLSCEQNLNHDAMYWYRQDPGQGLRLIYYSQIVNDFQKGDIAEGYSVSREKKESFPLTVTSAQKNPTAFYLCASSKQPENTEAFFGQGTRLTVV.

The chain uses TRBV5-1 and TRBJ2-7, with a weak D call TRBD2 (6 bases). The length of the CDR3 is 12 residues. In germline, CDR1 is SGHRS, CDR2 YFSETQ. With 4 bases removed from V and 6 bases from J, the gap between germline ends came to 11 bases. This chain's CDR3 is CASSELGGEQYF. CDR3 sequence (DNA): TGCGCCAGCAGCGAACTCGGGGGCGAGCAGTACTTC.

This clone was picked up a small number of times. The gene calls are TRBV6-1 and TRBJ1-4; D unresolved. The germline V and J ends were trimmed by 4 bases and 4 bases, with 7 bases remaining between them. CDR1 and CDR2 from the germline V gene are MNHNS and SASEGT. CDR3 length: 13 residues. CDR3 protein: CASSVAINEKLFF. The CDR3 nucleotides are TGTGCCAGCAGTGTAGCCATTAATGAAAAACTGTTTTTT.

V and J are TRBV5-1 and TRBJ2-1; TRBD2 aligns across 9 bases. Germline CDR1 is SGHRS and CDR2 is YFSETQ. The V and J ends lost 1 base and 2 bases, in that order; junction bases with no gene match: 1. This CDR3 comprises 15 residues. In DNA form, the CDR3 reads TGCGCCAGCAGCTTGCCTAGCGGGACCTACAATGAGCAGTTCTTC. This gives the protein CASSLPSGTYNEQFF.

The chain employs TRBV19 and TRBJ2-1, with D tentatively TRBD2 (5 bases). The CDR3 loop spans 13 amino acids. Germline V gives CDR1 LNHDA, CDR2 SQIVND (reference sequence). V lost 5 bases and J 9 bases, leaving 14 bases between the germline ends. Written as DNA, the CDR3 is TGTGCCAGTAGTGGTATTAGTCGGGGTGAGCAGTTCTTC. It yields the protein CASSGISRGEQFF.

This chain connects TRBV2 to TRBJ1-2, with 9 positions matching TRBD1. V shed 8 bases and J 6 bases; nucleotides not matched to a gene: 10. From germline, CDR1 is SNHLY and CDR2 FYNNEI. This CDR3 has 14 amino acids. For the CDR3, the DNA is TGTGCCAGCGGGGGACAGGGTGAATTCCATGGCTACACCTTC. Its protein product is CASGGQGEFHGYTF. The variable domain in full, with the rest retrieved from reference TRBV2 and TRBJ1-2, is EPEVTQTPSHQVTQMGQEVILRCVPISNHLYFYWYRQILGQKVEFLVSFYNNEISEKSEIFDDQFSVERPDGSNFTLKIRSTKLEDSAMYFCASGGQGEFHGYTFGSGTRLTVV.

This clone turned up a few times. The rearrangement joins TRBV3-1 (or the pseudogene TRBV3-2) to TRBJ1-6; 7 bases are a match to TRBD1. The CDR3 contains 14 residues. Looked up from germline, CDR1 is LGHDT and CDR2 is YNNKEL (reference sequence). The junction had 1 base not matched to a gene; V was cut back by 2 bases and J by 6 bases. The CDR3 DNA sequence: TGTGCCAGCAGCCAATGGGACAGTAATTCACCCCTCCACTTT. Its translation is CASSQWDSNSPLHF.

The chain has TRBV5-5 and TRBJ2-5; maybe TRBD1 (6 bases). V was cut by 4 bases and J by 1 base, with 20 bases left in between. The CDR3 covers 17 residues. Germline V gene lookup returns CDR1 SGHKS and CDR2 YYEKEE (reference sequence). CDR3 amino acids: CASSPGHRVLPQETQYF. The DNA for the CDR3 is TGTGCCAGCAGCCCCGGCCACAGGGTCCTCCCCCAAGAGACCCAGTACTTC.

The chain couples TRBV6-2 or TRBV6-3 to TRBJ2-1; D may be TRBD2 (6 bases). Trimming pared 2 bases from V and 3 bases from J, leaving 11 bases between. Germline-derived CDR1 and CDR2 are MNHEY and SVGEGT. The CDR3 length is 15 residues. CDR3 loop: CASSYGGAFYNEQFF. CDR3 coding DNA: TGTGCCAGCAGTTACGGAGGGGCCTTCTACAATGAGCAGTTCTTC.

The chain combines TRBV24-1 with TRBJ1-1; D might be TRBD1 (5 bases). Germline V lookup: CDR1 KGHDR, CDR2 SFDVKD. The CDR3 consists of 13 residues. V was trimmed by 5 bases and J by 6 bases, leaving 12 bases between them. CDR3 nucleotide sequence: TGTGCCACCAGTGCCCGGGGGAGATCTGAAGCTTTCTTT. Translating gives CATSARGRSEAFF.

The chain joins TRBV5-3 to TRBJ1-5, with a possible D match to TRBD1 (5 bases). TRBV5-3 is reported as an ORF; its role is uncertain. Deletions cut 4 bases from V and 0 bases from J, with 20 bases between. CDR3 size: 18 residues. The CDR3 DNA reads as TGTGCCAGAAGCGGCCGGGACTCAGAGGGCGCTAGCAATCAGCCCCAGCATTTT. Translation gives CARSGRDSEGASNQPQHF.

The rearrangement joins TRBV9 to TRBJ2-1; the match to TRBD2 covers 13 bases. The CDR3 loop spans 15 amino acids. J was trimmed by 9 bases and V by 2 bases; bases with no gene match: 5. Germline CDR1 is SGDLS and CDR2 is YYNGEE. The CDR3 is CASSVPLAGGGEQFF. CDR3 DNA: TGTGCCAGCAGCGTGCCACTAGCGGGAGGGGGTGAGCAGTTCTTC.

V usage is TRBV19 and J usage is TRBJ2-1; TRBD2 aligns across 11 bases. Trimming took 6 bases from V and 6 from J; bases not matched to a gene: 1. Per the germline V gene, CDR1 is LNHDA and CDR2 is SQIVND (reference sequence). The CDR3 consists of 13 residues. The CDR3 coding sequence is TGTGCCAGTAGCGGGACTAGCGGCAATGAGCAGTTCTTC. Its translation is CASSGTSGNEQFF.

V gene TRBV12-3 or TRBV12-4 combines with J gene TRBJ1-2; D ambiguous. The germline V and J ends were trimmed by 2 bases and 2 bases, with 6 bases remaining between them. The CDR3 runs 13 residues. CDR3 sequence reads: CASSLPGNYGYTF. The CDR3, as DNA: TGTGCCAGCAGTTTACCAGGAAACTATGGCTACACCTTC.

The J gene is TRBJ2-7, the V gene TRBV7-2; the D gene is possibly TRBD2 (6 bases). Trimming stripped 1 base from V and 4 bases from J, with 14 bases between. The germline gives CDR1 SGHTA, CDR2 FQGNSA. This CDR3 is 15 amino acids long. CDR3 coding DNA: TGTGCCAGCAGCTTAGATCCGGAGGGCCGATACGAGCAGTACGTC. Its protein is CASSLDPEGRYEQYV.

The chain carries TRBV4-2 and TRBJ2-7, with D tentatively TRBD2 (6 bases). V lost 0 bases, J lost 2 bases, and 14 bases lay in between. CDR1 is LGHNA, CDR2 YNFKEQ, per germline. This CDR3 has 16 residues. The CDR3: CASSQEGGADPYEQYF. The CDR3 coding sequence is TGTGCCAGCAGCCAAGAAGGCGGGGCGGACCCCTACGAGCAGTACTTC.

The V call is TRBV27, the J call TRBJ2-7, with D maybe TRBD1 (6 bases). Germline CDR1 is MNHEY and CDR2 is SMNVEV (reference sequence). V lost 5 bases, J lost 7 bases, and 15 bases lay in between. The CDR3 consists of 13 residues. As DNA, the CDR3 is TGTGCCAGCAGTCTACAGGGTTCGGGGGAGCAGTACGTC. Translated: CASSLQGSGEQYV.

The chain has TRBV7-2 and TRBJ2-1; tentative D call: TRBD1 (6 bases). The germline gives CDR1 SGHTA, CDR2 FQGNSA. The CDR3 covers 15 residues. The ends were cut back, 9 bases at V and 7 bases at J, with 22 bases in the middle. The CDR3 region is CASTPGVSVVNEQFF. CDR3 nucleotides: TGTGCCAGTACTCCAGGGGTCAGTGTGGTAAATGAGCAGTTCTTC.

The CDR3 nucleotides read TGTGCCAGCAGCCTACTAGCGGGGGGTGCTGGGGCCAACGTCCTGACTTTC. Translating gives CASSLLAGGAGANVLTF. J is TRBJ2-6 and V is TRBV9; 12 nucleotides agree with TRBD2. This CDR3 contains 17 residues. The V gene end was trimmed by 4 bases and the J gene end by 2 bases; junction bases not matched to a gene: 4. Germline V CDR1 and CDR2: SGDLS, YYNGEE.

The chain is built from TRBV9 and TRBJ1-6; TRBD1 is a possible D gene (6 bases). Germline V gene data show CDR1 as SGDLS and CDR2 as YYNGEE. V lost 3 bases to trimming and J lost 0 bases, with 16 bases between them. There are 18 residues in the CDR3. CDR3 DNA sequence: TGTGCCAGCAGCGAAAGAATCACGGACAGCTCCTATAATTCACCCCTCCACTTT. Encoded protein: CASSERITDSSYNSPLHF.